The clone carrying this TCR beta chain came up once. Its antigen is unidentified. This sample was included in a study of cytomegalovirus exposure and HLA in healthy donors. General observations from the study: The TCR clusters that emerged in the first cohort tended, a later analysis found, to co-occur in the approximately 130 validation repertoires. With high specificity and sensitivity, the classifier reportedly diagnosed cytomegalovirus status.

Clones were read by immunoSEQ multiplex PCR, and TCRdb kept only the in-frame ones, dropping some. The table includes hundreds of thousands of clones, more than 85% detected once. Germline V gene lookup returns CDR1 ENHRY and CDR2 SYGVKD. The CDR3 extends over 15 amino acids. V lost 3 bases, J lost 7 bases, and 8 bases stayed unmatched. This receptor was identified in a man younger than 35 in good health and CMV-seropositive. This sequence joins TRBV10-3 and TRBJ1-5, with 8 bases that match TRBD1. Sample: PBMCs. The CDR3 bases are TGTGCCATCAGTGATGCCAGGGGGCAAGGACAGCCCCAGCATTTT. Protein product: CAISDARGQGQPQHF.